This TCR beta chain comes out of a study of blood T cell repertoires in COVID-19. On the study more broadly: Specimens from acute and convalescent COVID-19 originated in the United States, Italy and Spain.

Some clones are missing from TCRdb's copy, which holds only in-frame ones; the method was immunoSEQ multiplex PCR. The sample lists about 140,000 clones; roughly 84% were seen once. Seattle cases were enrolled at active infection and followed longitudinally. The germline CDR1 and CDR2 sequences are MDHEN and SYDVKM. The CDR3 contains 12 residues. Trimming shortened V by 9 bases and J by 7 bases, and 12 bases separated the two germline ends. V is TRBV28 and J is TRBJ1-4; D gene uncertain. The source material was peripheral blood. The origin of this receptor is a man aged 30 to 39 with COVID-19, enrolled during active disease. DNA for the CDR3: TGTGCCAGTTACGGGGATGGTGAAAAACTGTTTTTT. Its protein product is CASYGDGEKLFF.